This T cell receptor (beta chain) was observed in a study of blood T cell repertoires in COVID-19. CDR3 length: 18 residues. The germline V gene has CDR1 SGHRS and CDR2 YFSETQ. Trimming cost V 2 bases and J 0 bases; bases outside gene matches: 9. The table came from immunoSEQ multiplex PCR; TCRdb's copy has only in-frame clones and leaves some out. Of under 300,000 clones detected, approximately 87% appear once; the ten largest clones hold roughly 4.6%. The chain couples TRBV5-1 to TRBJ2-1; 9 nucleotides match TRBD2. The sequenced material came from peripheral blood. This clonotype was obtained from a man aged 55 to 69 who had recovered from COVID-19. DNA of the CDR3: TGCGCCAGCAGCTTATTGCCTAGCGGGATAGGCTCCTACAATGAGCAGTTCTTC. Amino acids: CASSLLPSGIGSYNEQFF.